These 14 T cell receptor beta chains were sequenced from one sample in a study of early T cells in non-severe SARS-CoV-2 infection. TCRdb reprocessed the 5' RACE reads via MiXCR and lists one record per CDR3 protein. Of some 57,000 distinct CDR3 sequences listed, more than 10% were seen once; the top ten hold 1.7%. The sequencing input was whole blood. These TCRs come from an adult who was a healthcare worker with PCR-confirmed SARS-CoV-2 infection or an uninfected control (not recorded which).

The V call is TRBV6-2 or TRBV6-3, the J call TRBJ1-6, with 7 bases lining up with TRBD1. The CDR3 has 16 amino acids. Germline trimming cut 4 bases from V and 11 bases from J; bases unmatched to any gene: 14. The germline V gene encodes CDR1 MNHEY and CDR2 SVGEGT. CDR3 DNA: TGTGCCAGCAGTTCGGCCTCGCCAGGGGGGATGACACCCCTCCACTTT. This codes for CASSSASPGGMTPLHF.

Ten or more counts support this clonotype. The V gene is TRBV29-1, the J gene TRBJ2-5; 10 nucleotides agree with TRBD2. In germline, CDR1 is SQVTM, CDR2 ANQGSEA. With 5 bases clipped from V and 4 bases from J, the junction kept 13 bases outside the gene matches. The CDR3 is 16 residues long. The CDR3 spells CSVRPHVAGGLETQYF. In DNA form, the CDR3 reads TGCAGCGTTCGGCCCCATGTAGCGGGGGGTTTAGAGACCCAGTACTTC.

This clonotype came up a few times. The rearrangement uses TRBV15 and TRBJ2-3; 14 nucleotides line up with TRBD2. Germline V lookup: CDR1 LNHNV, CDR2 YYDKDF (reference sequence). Unmatched junction bases numbered 7, after V lost 2 bases and J lost 3 bases. The CDR3 is made up of 18 amino acids. The DNA for the CDR3 is TGTGCCACCAGCAGACGTGGGACTAGCGGGGGATGGACAGATACGCAGTATTTT. Translation gives CATSRRGTSGGWTDTQYF.

This clonotype was detected many times. The chain combines TRBV3-1 with TRBJ2-1, with TRBD1 matching 10 bases. The CDR3 loop spans 15 amino acids. Germline CDR1 is LGHDT and CDR2 is YNNKEL (reference sequence). The trim removed 1 base at V and 7 bases at J, leaving 4 bases unmatched. This CDR3 is CASSQGDRGRNEQFF. Written as DNA, the CDR3 is TGTGCCAGCAGCCAAGGGGACAGGGGTCGGAATGAGCAGTTCTTC.

This clonotype was seen a few times. CDR3: CASSLWRLDHTDTQYF. CDR3 sequence (DNA): TGTGCCAGCAGCTTATGGCGTCTAGACCACACAGATACGCAGTATTTT. The V call is TRBV7-2, the J call TRBJ2-3; D gene ambiguous. The CDR3 runs to 16 residues. Looked up from germline, CDR1 is SGHTA and CDR2 is FQGNSA. The V end was cut by 2 bases, the J end by 2 bases, with 14 bases between.

This clonotype was seen more than once but under ten times. This rearrangement joins TRBV20-1 to TRBJ1-1; the D is unclear. Germline-derived CDR1 and CDR2 are DFQATT and SNEGSKA (reference sequence). Trimming stripped 5 bases from V and 1 base from J, with 8 bases between. This CDR3 is 12 amino acids long. The CDR3 DNA sequence: TGCAGTGCTTACGACAAGAACACTGAAGCTTTCTTT. Its protein product is CSAYDKNTEAFF.

This clonotype was detected ten times or more. The rearrangement joins TRBV11-2 to TRBJ2-1; D is perhaps TRBD1 (6 bases). This CDR3 comprises 16 residues. Trimming took off 6 bases at V and 5 bases at J, with 20 bases between the two ends. Germline CDR1 SGHAT, CDR2 FQNNGV. CDR3 residues: CASSTLRGGGHNEQFF. Here the CDR3 DNA reads TGTGCCAGCAGTACCCTCAGGGGCGGCGGCCACAATGAGCAGTTCTTC. The full variable domain, with the rest looked up from reference TRBV11-2 and TRBJ2-1, is EAGVAQSPRYKIIEKRQSVAFWCNPISGHATLYWYQQILGQGPKLLIQFQNNGVVDDSQLPKDRFSAERLKGVDSTLKIQPAKLEDSAVYLCASSTLRGGGHNEQFFGPGTRLTVL.

At least ten counts were recorded for this clonotype. The chain has TRBV6-1 and TRBJ1-6, with TRBD1 identical over 7 bases. The germline V gene has CDR1 MNHNS and CDR2 SASEGT. The V gene end was trimmed by 6 bases and the J gene end by 5 bases; junction bases not matched to a gene: 4. CDR3 length equals 14 residues. The CDR3 bases are TGTGCCAGCAGAAGGGACAGCCATAATTCACCCCTCCACTTT. Amino acid sequence: CASRRDSHNSPLHF.

This clonotype was seen many times. The V gene is TRBV29-1, the J gene TRBJ1-2; D gene ambiguous. Germline V gene sequence: CDR1 SQVTM, CDR2 ANQGSEA. Trimming took 4 bases from V and 2 from J, leaving 17 bases between them. CDR3 length: 15 residues. Here the CDR3 DNA reads TGCAGCGTTGCCCCGCTAGACGGCTTGAACTATGGCTACACCTTC. This translates into CSVAPLDGLNYGYTF.

This clonotype was seen many times. The rearrangement links TRBV12-3 or TRBV12-4 to TRBJ1-1; D is uncertain. The ends were cut back, 7 bases at V and 8 bases at J, with 17 bases in the middle. The CDR3 is made up of 13 amino acids. The chain's CDR3 is CASILSGIREAFF. The CDR3 DNA reads as TGTGCCAGCATCCTTAGTGGGATCCGGGAAGCTTTCTTT.

Many counts were recorded for this clonotype. The chain carries TRBV12-5 and TRBJ2-1; weak D call: TRBD2 (6 bases). Germline V gene data show CDR1 as LGHNT and CDR2 as FRNRAP. The CDR3 extends over 16 amino acids. V shed 2 bases and J shed 5 bases, with 16 bases lying between them. In DNA, the CDR3 is TGTGCTAGTGGTTTGCGGGAGACGGGGTCCCACAATGAGCAGTTCTTC. Translating it yields CASGLRETGSHNEQFF.

This chain's CDR3 is CASSRGVEAFF. The CDR3, as DNA: TGTGCCAGCAGCCGCGGCGTTGAAGCTTTCTTT. This sequence joins TRBV3-1 and TRBJ1-1; D not resolved. V lost 4 bases, J lost 7 bases, and 7 bases lay in between. There are 11 residues in the CDR3. Germline loops: CDR1 LGHDT, CDR2 YNNKEL (reference sequence).

The V call is TRBV24-1, the J call TRBJ2-3; D is uncertain. CDR3 length equals 13 residues. V was cut by 4 bases and J by 4 bases, with 8 bases left in between. Germline CDR1 and CDR2: KGHDR and SFDVKD. CDR3 nucleotides: TGTGCCACCAGTGACCGAATTGCAGATACGCAGTATTTT. Translating gives CATSDRIADTQYF.

This clonotype was seen at least ten times. This rearrangement joins TRBV11-2 to TRBJ1-1; D gene uncertain. V lost 3 bases and J 7 bases, leaving 9 bases between the germline ends. CDR3 length equals 12 residues. Germline assignment: CDR1 SGHAT and CDR2 FQNNGV. This CDR3 reads CASSLPVSEAFF. CDR3 coding DNA: TGTGCCAGCAGCTTGCCGGTCAGTGAAGCTTTCTTT.